Detailed here is one TCR beta chain. What antigen it recognizes has not been identified. Base qualities were left out, and no much larger clone turns up one base away. Using the deep immunoSEQ assay, TCR CDR3 regions were amplified from genomic DNA by multiplex PCR. Extracted genomic DNA from each cell subset was distributed evenly across all wells of several immunoSEQ 96-well plates, and each plate was treated as a replicate. For sorted subsets, roughly 200 ng of genomic DNA, equivalent to 30,000 or so T cell genomes, went into each replicate PCR. Purified libraries were quantified with a Qubit 3.0 fluorometer, sized on a Bioanalyzer 2100, and re-quantified with the KAPA Library Quantification kit. Each immunoSEQ 96-well plate was sequenced on its own single-read 150-cycle Illumina NextSeq 550 flow cell. The original methods were these. The immunoSEQ output contained only junctional sequences without quality scores, so filtering could not match that applied to full-length reads. Sequences were annotated with PyIR, a Python wrapper for IgBLAST v1.9, and V/J genes and CDR3 were assigned using IMGT germline references. Any read was removed if the V/J assignment was weak (E-value above 1e-6), the CDR3 was missing, or the read contained stop codons, out-of-frame junctions, or ambiguous translated residues. A V3J clonotype was defined by an identical inferred V gene, J gene, and CDR3 amino acid sequence. To compute the percentage overlap between repertoires, the number of shared unique clonotypes was divided by the size of the smaller repertoire. Richness of each repertoire was evaluated using RTK rarefaction, the Chao1 estimator, and Recon v2.1 estimates of unobserved clonotypes. For all TCRbeta clonotypes obtained by the gDNA method from several donors, generation probabilities were computed with OLGA. Drawn from immuneACCESS, this table holds only the in-frame rearrangements with V and J called that TCRdb kept. Clones are partly lost; checked studies trace under half to an unresolved V gene and leave the rest unexplained. The DNA was the basis for D and trimming; V, J and clone size are from that table. The table for this sample lists about 1.5 million clones; 98% of them were counted only once. The top ten constitute around 0.45% of the sample.

The CDR3 sequence holds 14 residues, the cysteine and phenylalanine included. The sequence is cut down to CDR3 DNA, 42 bases in frame from base 1. CDR1 SEHNR and CDR2 FQNEAQ are derived from the germline V gene (reference sequence). V gives up 3 bases and J gives up 5 bases, and the segment between their germline ends measures 13 bases. This record belongs to a study of shared clonotypes between healthy human individuals (dated by TCRdb to 2020 to 2022). Context from the whole study: A few men and a couple of women, aged 18 to 49 years, made up the cohort. The study deeply sequenced blood TCR repertoires of 5 or 6 healthy adults to estimate repertoire size and the extent of clonotype sharing between individuals. To increase sequencing depth and limit assay-specific biases, different laboratories used diverse techniques to prepare libraries and sequence TCR repertoires. Per donor, leukapheresis produced somewhere between about 0.94 and 9 billion PBMCs. For each donor, CD4 naive and CD4 memory were each given three plates, CD8 naive was given two plates, and CD8 memory was given one plate.

Results the study describes overall, beyond this receptor: Based on pairwise subsampling, the degree of clonotype sharing among donors was expected to be affected by sequencing depth. Sharing across several donors was observed for around 4.8% of naive CD4, over 3% of naive CD8, 2% to 2.5% of memory CD4, and roughly 0.4% of memory CD8 clonotypes. Compared with non-shared clonotypes, the clonotypes found in all four sorted-subset donors had higher generation probabilities. Because the study included only a small number of donors, the genetic and exposure-history diversity represented was limited. Estimated clonotype richness was generally larger for naive than for memory subsets. Sampling was limited to blood, and TCR repertoires in tissue likely differ from TCR repertoires in blood. Even with the large sequencing depth, rarefaction of the sorted-subset datasets indicated that sequencing was incomplete.

The donors were healthy, HIV-negative adults with no recently reported acute infections or vaccinations. Only Caucasian adults living in Nashville, Tennessee, USA were represented among the donors. CD4+ T cells were enriched through magnetic negative selection, after which naive cells were positively selected on CD45RA and the remaining negative fraction served as the memory subset. Blood was collected by leukapheresis, and PBMCs were isolated by Ficoll-Histopaque density gradient centrifugation and then cryopreserved in liquid nitrogen vapor phase. Analytical flow cytometry was used to check the purity and quantity of each magnetically sorted T cell population. From each sorted fraction, genomic DNA was isolated and quantified by UV absorbance on a Nanodrop 2000c.

This chain joins TRBV7-9 to TRBJ1-2; possibly the D gene is TRBD1, per 5 matching bases. The sequenced sample consisted of naive CD4+ T cells sorted from blood. The cell subset or site label, read with the paper, signifies: CD45RA+ positively selected. This TCR was sampled from a man aged 30-40 years in good health. The DNA reads as follows: TGTGCCAGCAGCTTGCGGGGCGCGAATTATGGCTACACCTTC. Its coded protein is CASSLRGANYGYTF.